These 24 T cell receptor beta chains were all obtained from the same sample, sequenced in a study of regulatory T cells in long-lasting Graves disease. Indicated time point: persistent/refractory GD, antithyroid drugs over 5 years with positive TRAb. The authors made the TCR library using RNA they extracted from PBMCs. Through Arm-PCR of CDR3 regions and iRepertoire HTBI primers, TCR beta libraries were built. TCRdb fed the multiplex PCR reads into MiXCR, producing one record per CDR3 protein. This sample carries 400,000 to 500,000 distinct CDR3 sequences, around 20% of them seen once, and the ten largest clones take around an eighth. The source was peripheral blood mononuclear cells (PBMCs), collected when the disease was refractory, from a patient treated with antithyroid drugs. Every receptor here comes from a female donor with Graves disease.

V and J are TRBV18 and TRBJ2-7; 7 bases map to TRBD2. The V and J ends lost 1 base and 0 bases, in that order; junction bases with no gene match: 6. The germline V gene encodes CDR1 KGHSH and CDR2 LQKENI. This CDR3 is 16 amino acids long. CDR3 amino acids: CASSPRGGQGSYEQYF. The CDR3 DNA sequence: TGTGCCAGCTCACCACGGGGAGGGCAGGGCTCCTACGAGCAGTACTTC.

The chain links TRBV27 to TRBJ1-1; 7 bases fit TRBD1. The CDR3 loop spans 18 amino acids. Germline V gene data show CDR1 as MNHEY and CDR2 as SMNVEV (reference sequence). The junction had 16 bases not matched to a gene; V was cut back by 6 bases and J by 0 bases. CDR3 coding DNA: TGTGCCAGCAGGGGGGGGTGGAGGGGGCCCCTAATGAACACTGAAGCTTTCTTT. Residues: CASRGGWRGPLMNTEAFF.

The sample holds many counts of this clonotype. This chain uses TRBV20-1 with TRBJ2-7, with 7 bases aligning to TRBD1. With 6 bases clipped from V and 1 base from J, the junction kept 9 bases outside the gene matches. CDR1 is DFQATT and CDR2 is SNEGSKA in the germline V gene (reference sequence). The CDR3 has 14 residues. The DNA of the CDR3 is TGCAGTGCCCCGGGACAGTTGTCTTCCTACGAGCAGTACTTC. Translating gives CSAPGQLSSYEQYF.

This chain links TRBV2 with TRBJ2-3; 11 bases align to TRBD2. V gave up 4 bases and J gave up 5 bases; unmatched junction bases: 5. The germline CDR1 and CDR2 sequences are SNHLY and FYNNEI. This CDR3 spans 15 amino acids. The DNA of the CDR3 is TGTGCCAGCAGTGCGAGTAGCGGGAGGGGAGATACGCAGTATTTT. Protein: CASSASSGRGDTQYF.

This clonotype was seen many times. The rearrangement joins TRBV7-2 to TRBJ1-2; TRBD1 agrees at 7 bases. The V segment lost 3 bases and the J segment 8 bases; nucleotides outside the gene matches: 12. The CDR3 has 15 amino acids. CDR1 and CDR2 (germline): SGHTA, FQGNSA. The CDR3 DNA is TGTGCCAGCAGCTTCCATCCAGGACAGGCTGGCGGCTACACCTTC. Translated: CASSFHPGQAGGYTF.

In its sample, this clonotype was seen many times. The rearrangement joins TRBV7-9 to TRBJ1-1; D might be TRBD1 (5 bases). Germline assignment: CDR1 SEHNR and CDR2 FQNEAQ (reference sequence). The V gene lost 5 bases and the J gene lost 6 bases, with 10 bases spanning the gap. The CDR3 consists of 12 residues. The CDR3: CASSPGRPEAFF. The CDR3 region has the DNA TGTGCCAGCAGCCCAGGGAGACCTGAAGCTTTCTTT.

This clonotype was recorded many times. DNA for the CDR3: TGTGCCACCAGCAGAGATCGGAGTCCGAGAATCGGCTACACCTTC. Translation gives CATSRDRSPRIGYTF. V and J are TRBV15 and TRBJ1-2, with no clear D. There are 15 residues in the CDR3. V gave up 0 bases and J gave up 8 bases, with 16 bases separating them. Germline CDR1 is LNHNV and CDR2 is YYDKDF (reference sequence).

This clonotype was found many times. The gene calls are TRBV28 and TRBJ1-4; D call uncertain. This CDR3 comprises 17 residues. V lost 5 bases and J lost 5, with 21 bases in between. Germline V gene data show CDR1 as MDHEN and CDR2 as SYDVKM. For the CDR3, the DNA is TGTGCCAGCAGTCTGATTCATTCGGGCGGGGAGAATGAAAAACTGTTTTTT. Translated: CASSLIHSGGENEKLFF.

The chain is built from TRBV25-1 and TRBJ1-3; D call uncertain. CDR1 is MGHDK and CDR2 is SYGVNS in the germline V gene. Trimming pared 4 bases from V and 0 bases from J, leaving 4 bases between. This CDR3 spans 13 amino acids. The CDR3 region has the DNA TGTGCCAGCAGTGGCCGCTCTGGAAACACCATATATTTT. It specifies CASSGRSGNTIYF.

This clonotype was seen ten or more times. The V and J genes are TRBV7-2 and TRBJ2-7; 7 bases are shared with TRBD1. V lost 6 bases to trimming and J lost 2 bases; unmatched junction nucleotides: 13. CDR3 size: 16 residues. Germline V gene lookup returns CDR1 SGHTA and CDR2 FQGNSA. The CDR3 loop reads CASSLSRTGFPYEQYF. The CDR3 region has the DNA TGTGCCAGCAGTTTAAGTAGGACAGGTTTCCCCTACGAGCAGTACTTC.

This clonotype was recorded many times. The chain couples TRBV5-4 to TRBJ2-2; D uncertain. The germline gives CDR1 SGHNT, CDR2 YYREEE (reference sequence). Between the trimmed V and J ends, which lost 4 bases and 3 bases, there was a span of 7 bases. CDR3 size: 13 residues. The CDR3 loop reads CASSATYTGELFF. DNA of the CDR3: TGTGCCAGCAGCGCTACCTACACCGGGGAGCTGTTTTTT.

V is TRBV6-1 and J is TRBJ2-3, with D perhaps TRBD1 or TRBD2 (5 bases each). Germline lookup yields CDR1 MNHNS and CDR2 SASEGT. Trimming removed 6 bases from V and 3 bases from J, with 10 bases in between. The length of the CDR3 is 13 residues. The CDR3 DNA follows: TGTGCCAGCAGCCCCGGGGCAACAGATACGCAGTATTTT. It specifies CASSPGATDTQYF.

This clonotype was seen only a few times. A much larger clone differs from this one at a single base, so this may be a read error. V gene TRBV5-5 combines with J gene TRBJ2-7; D is ambiguous. The ends were cut back, 4 bases at V and 2 bases at J, with 7 bases in the middle. This CDR3 has 12 amino acids. The V gene's germline CDR1 is SGHKS and CDR2 YYEKEE (reference sequence). This CDR3 reads CASSLPTYEQYF. The CDR3 DNA reads TGTGCCAGCAGCCTACCCACCTACGAGCAGTACTTC.

CDR3 nucleotide sequence: TGTGCCAGCAGTTACGGGTACAGTGAAGCTTTCTTT. This gives the protein CASSYGYSEAFF. This sequence joins TRBV6-5 and TRBJ1-1, with no clear D. Trimming cost V 2 bases and J 7 bases, with 8 bases left between them. This CDR3 comprises 12 residues. From germline, CDR1 is MNHEY and CDR2 SVGAGI.

The chain joins TRBV4-1 to TRBJ2-5, with D uncertain. This CDR3 has 14 amino acids. Germline CDR1 and CDR2: MGHRA and YSYEKL. Deletions cut 1 base from V and 2 bases from J, with 8 bases between. In DNA, the CDR3 is TGCGCCAGCAGCCAAGGGCAATCTCAAGAGACCCAGTACTTC. Translated: CASSQGQSQETQYF.

This clonotype came up a few times. The chain couples TRBV6-5 to TRBJ1-1; D is undetermined. This CDR3 spans 15 amino acids. CDR1 and CDR2 from the germline V gene are MNHEY and SVGAGI. Trimming removed 2 bases from V and 5 bases from J, with 15 bases in between. The CDR3 loop reads CASSYTRLEQTEAFF. Written as DNA, the CDR3 is TGTGCCAGCAGTTACACCCGTCTCGAACAGACTGAAGCTTTCTTT.

This clonotype occurred many times. J is TRBJ1-4 and V is TRBV3-1, with no clear D. CDR3 length: 15 amino acids. Trimming removed 0 bases at V and 7 bases at J, with 12 bases between. In germline, CDR1 is LGHDT, CDR2 YNNKEL (reference sequence). The CDR3: CASSQDWDWSEKLFF. CDR3 DNA: TGTGCCAGCAGCCAAGATTGGGATTGGAGTGAAAAACTGTTTTTT.

The chain combines TRBV28 with TRBJ1-5; tentatively, D is TRBD1 (6 bases). CDR3 length: 17 amino acids. Trimming left V 7 bases short and J 0 bases short, with 19 bases between. Germline V lookup: CDR1 MDHEN, CDR2 SYDVKM. The CDR3 sequence: CASKTPAGADSNQPQHF. CDR3 DNA: TGTGCCAGCAAAACCCCGGCAGGGGCGGATAGCAATCAGCCCCAGCATTTT.

The count of this clonotype is one. The chain joins TRBV5-8 to TRBJ1-5; TRBD1 aligns across 10 bases. Germline V lookup: CDR1 SGHTS, CDR2 YDEGEE. V was pared by 6 bases and J by 6 bases, with 3 bases of the junction left unmatched. This CDR3 spans 13 amino acids. The CDR3: CASTDRGSQPQHF. Written as DNA, the CDR3 is TGTGCCAGCACGGACAGGGGGAGTCAGCCCCAGCATTTT. Variable domain in full (rest from reference TRBV5-8 and TRBJ1-5): EAGVTQSPTHLIKTRGQQATLRCSPISGHTSVYWYQQALGLGLQFLLWYDEGEERNRGNFPPRFSGRQFPNYSSELNVNALELEDSALYLCASTDRGSQPQHFGDGTRLSIL.

The chain employs TRBV10-3 and TRBJ2-5, with 8 bases fitting TRBD2. With 7 bases clipped from V and 4 bases from J, the junction kept 8 bases outside the gene matches. The CDR3 runs 14 residues. The germline gives CDR1 ENHRY, CDR2 SYGVKD. The DNA of the CDR3 is TGTGCCATCAACGCAGCGGGAGCAGGAGAGACCCAGTACTTC. It yields the protein CAINAAGAGETQYF.

This clonotype has more than one count but fewer than ten. Just one base apart from a much larger clone, this may be a read error. The chain has TRBV29-1 and TRBJ2-7; tentatively, D is TRBD2 (5 bases). The germline V gene has CDR1 SQVTM and CDR2 ANQGSEA. Trimming removed 5 bases from V and 0 bases from J, with 8 bases in between. The CDR3 sequence is 12 residues long. In DNA, the CDR3 is TGCAGCGTTTTTGGGAGCTCCTACGAGCAGTACTTC. This translates into CSVFGSSYEQYF.

The V gene is TRBV15, the J gene TRBJ2-1; possible D gene TRBD2, 5 bases. CDR1 is LNHNV, CDR2 YYDKDF, per germline (reference sequence). This CDR3 contains 16 residues. V was cut by 3 bases and J by 0 bases, with 12 bases left in between. The CDR3 loop is CATSRHREGSYNEQFF. For the CDR3, the DNA is TGTGCCACCAGCAGGCACCGTGAGGGCTCCTACAATGAGCAGTTCTTC.

This clonotype came up a few times. The J gene is TRBJ2-5, the V gene TRBV9; TRBD2 might be the D (6 bases). Germline assignment: CDR1 SGDLS and CDR2 YYNGEE. Trimming shortened V by 3 bases and J by 4 bases, and 16 bases separated the two germline ends. This CDR3 has 15 amino acids. CDR3 sequence: CASSGSGVAAETQYF. The CDR3, as DNA: TGTGCCAGCAGCGGATCGGGGGTAGCGGCAGAGACCCAGTACTTC.

This clonotype was picked up many times. This chain links TRBV6-1 with TRBJ1-6, with TRBD1 matching 8 bases. CDR3 length: 14 residues. The V gene end was trimmed by 5 bases and the J gene end by 9 bases; junction bases not matched to a gene: 6. Germline V CDR1 and CDR2: MNHNS, SASEGT. The CDR3 here is CASSPDRAPSPLHF. CDR3 nucleotides: TGTGCCAGCAGTCCGGACAGGGCCCCTTCACCCCTCCACTTT.